This is a list of T cell receptor beta chains from one sample in a study of blood T cell repertoires in COVID-19. Using immunoSEQ multiplex PCR, the repertoire was profiled, and TCRdb retains in-frame clones only, with some absent. The repertoire has approximately 250,000 clones, approximately 90% of them found once; the top ten carry roughly 3.9%. The sample was PBMCs or T cells enriched from blood (not recorded which). The origin of the receptors is a woman under 40 with acute COVID-19. The CDR3 runs from the conserved cysteine through the conserved F or W. A D gene is named only where the DNA matches it firmly. Only part of the rows carry a size: once, few, many, or a class if the clone is expanded.

J gene | V gene | D gene | clone size | CDR3 protein | CDR3 DNA
TRBJ1-6 | TRBV10-1 | NA | NA | CAGHSNSPLHF | TGCGCCGGCCATTCGAATTCACCCCTCCACTTT
TRBJ2-7 | TRBV27 | NA | NA | CASSGSRGPGTKPYEQYF | TGTGCCAGCAGCGGCAGCAGGGGGCCCGGGACTAAACCCTACGAGCAGTACTTC
TRBJ1-5 | TRBV27 | NA | NA | CASSSRADWAGDFNQPQHF | TGTGCCAGCAGTTCCCGGGCCGACTGGGCAGGGGATTTTAATCAGCCCCAGCATTTT
TRBJ2-3 | TRBV28 | NA | NA | CASKVGGRDTQYF | TGTGCCAGCAAAGTAGGAGGGCGGGATACGCAGTATTTT
TRBJ1-2 | TRBV2 | TRBD1 | NA | CASGGQNYGYTF | TGTGCCAGCGGGGGACAGAACTATGGCTACACCTTC
TRBJ1-2 | TRBV18 | NA | NA | CASSPEQGVGYTF | TGTGCCAGCTCACCGGAGCAGGGTGTGGGCTACACCTTC
TRBJ1-1 | TRBV19 | NA | NA | CASSFGPGITEAFF | TGTGCCAGTAGCTTCGGACCGGGGATAACTGAAGCTTTCTTT
TRBJ1-1 | TRBV28 | NA | NA | CASSLGGVDTEAFF | TGTGCCAGCAGTTTAGGCGGGGTCGACACTGAAGCTTTCTTT
TRBJ2-1 | TRBV7-3 | NA | once | CASSSIALSYNEQFF | TGTGCCAGCAGCTCCATAGCCCTCTCCTACAATGAGCAGTTCTTC
TRBJ1-5 | TRBV10-2 | NA | NA | CASSAGGPGNQPQHF | TGCGCCAGCAGTGCGGGGGGGCCCGGCAATCAGCCCCAGCATTTT
TRBJ2-7 | TRBV29-1 | NA | few | CSVQPAEAYEQYF | TGCAGCGTTCAACCAGCTGAGGCCTACGAGCAGTACTTC
TRBJ1-4 | TRBV7-2 | NA | once | CASSLTHTTNEKLFF | TGTGCCAGCAGCTTAACACATACAACTAATGAAAAACTGTTTTTT
TRBJ1-6 | TRBV7-2 | TRBD1 | NA | CASSFLGQKDNSPLHF | TGTGCCAGCAGCTTCCTGGGACAGAAAGATAATTCACCCCTCCACTTT
TRBJ1-2 | TRBV18 | NA | NA | CASSRSDSYGYTF | TGTGCCAGCTCACGCTCGGACAGCTATGGCTACACCTTC
TRBJ1-1 | TRBV19 | NA | NA | CASSIAGLGTEAFF | TGTGCCAGTAGTATTGCAGGTTTGGGCACTGAAGCTTTCTTT
TRBJ2-3 | TRBV7-9 | NA | NA | CASSPKERSTSTDTQYF | TGTGCCAGCAGCCCCAAAGAGCGGTCAACTAGCACAGATACGCAGTATTTT
TRBJ1-4 | TRBV7-3 | TRBD1 | NA | CASSLGTGVTGNEKLFF | TGTGCCAGCAGCCTGGGAACAGGGGTGACAGGGAATGAAAAACTGTTTTTT
TRBJ2-1 | TRBV28 | TRBD2 | NA | CASSPSTSGKEFF | TGTGCCAGCAGTCCTTCGACTAGCGGGAAGGAGTTCTTC
TRBJ2-5 | TRBV28 | TRBD1 | NA | CASSLVGQQETQYF | TGTGCCAGCAGTTTAGTGGGACAGCAAGAGACCCAGTACTTC
TRBJ1-3 | TRBV6-6 | NA | NA | CASSLGQVRDTIYF | TGTGCCAGCAGCCTGGGGCAAGTTAGGGACACCATATATTTT
TRBJ1-2 | TRBV9 | NA | NA | CASSLTDYYGYTF | TGTGCCAGCAGCCTAACGGACTACTATGGCTACACCTTC
TRBJ2-5 | TRBV7-9 | TRBD2 | NA | CASSQGLAGGETQYF | TGTGCCAGCAGCCAAGGACTAGCGGGAGGAGAGACCCAGTACTTC
TRBJ1-4 | TRBV6-1 | NA | NA | CASSENVQEGLFF | TGTGCCAGCAGTGAAAACGTTCAGGAAGGACTGTTTTTT
TRBJ1-3 | TRBV12-3/TRBV12-4 | NA | NA | CASSFSVREPGYF | TGTGCCAGCAGTTTTAGTGTTAGAGAGCCAGGTTATTTT
TRBJ1-5 | TRBV28 | NA | NA | CASSPPVVSLSNQPQHF | TGTGCCAGCAGTCCCCCGGTTGTGTCCCTAAGCAATCAGCCCCAGCATTTT
TRBJ1-2 | TRBV4-1 | TRBD1 | NA | CASSQGQGMSYGYTF | TGCGCCAGCAGCCAAGGACAGGGGATGAGCTATGGCTACACCTTC
TRBJ1-3 | TRBV18 | NA | NA | CASSPGQQDGNTIYF | TGTGCCAGCTCACCTGGACAGCAGGACGGAAACACCATATATTTT
TRBJ2-1 | TRBV4-1 | NA | NA | CASSQRYTNADYNEQFF | TGCGCCAGCAGCCAACGATATACCAACGCGGACTACAATGAGCAGTTCTTC
TRBJ2-2 | TRBV6-2/TRBV6-3 | TRBD2 | NA | CASSSRLSGRADTGELFF | TGTGCCAGCAGTTCCCGCCTTAGCGGGAGGGCCGATACCGGGGAGCTGTTTTTT
TRBJ1-5 | TRBV5-4 | NA | NA | CASSLDSVQPQHF | TGTGCCAGCAGCTTGGATAGCGTTCAGCCCCAGCATTTT
TRBJ1-1 | TRBV7-2 | NA | NA | CASSLGQNTEAFF | TGTGCCAGCAGCTTAGGGCAGAACACTGAAGCTTTCTTT
TRBJ2-7 | TRBV10-2 | NA | NA | CASKLGPSYEQYF | TGCGCCAGCAAGTTGGGGCCATCCTACGAGCAGTACTTC
TRBJ1-3 | TRBV5-1 | NA | NA | CASSLPDSGNTIYF | TGCGCCAGCAGCTTGCCAGACTCTGGAAACACCATATATTTT
TRBJ2-6 | TRBV28 | TRBD1 | NA | CASTRQGRSVEGANVLTF | TGTGCCAGCACCCGACAGGGAAGAAGTGTGGAAGGGGCCAACGTCCTGACTTTC
TRBJ2-1 | TRBV5-1 | NA | NA | CASRGLENEQFF | TGCGCCAGCAGGGGACTTGAGAATGAGCAGTTCTTC
TRBJ2-7 | TRBV27 | NA | NA | CATFGRGTYEQYF | TGTGCCACCTTCGGGCGGGGTACCTACGAGCAGTACTTC
TRBJ2-2 | TRBV7-9 | TRBD2 | once | CASSLTSGRNTGELFF | TGTGCCAGCAGCTTAACTAGCGGGAGGAACACCGGGGAGCTGTTTTTT